Presented here are 28 T cell receptor beta chains from one specimen sequenced in a study of cytomegalovirus exposure and HLA in healthy donors. The PCR was carried out with 60 Vbeta primers and 13 Jbeta primers. Clones were read by immunoSEQ multiplex PCR, and TCRdb kept only the in-frame ones, dropping some. The sample shows fewer than 200,000 clones, less than 85% of them seen only once. Material for sequencing was PBMCs. All receptors derive from a male donor in good health and CMV-seronegative.

This clone appeared a few times. The chain joins TRBV6-4 to TRBJ2-2; 7 nucleotides match TRBD1. Trimming took 2 bases from V and 9 from J; bases not matched to a gene: 3. The CDR3 contains 13 residues. The germline V gene has CDR1 MRHNA and CDR2 SNTAGT. CDR3 DNA: TGTGCCAGCAGTGACACAGGGGAACGGGAGCTGTTTTTT. Protein sequence: CASSDTGERELFF.

This clone was detected once. The gene calls are TRBV4-1 and TRBJ2-2; a weak D match, TRBD2 (6 bases). Trimming stripped 4 bases from V and 6 bases from J, with 18 bases between. CDR1 MGHRA and CDR2 YSYEKL come from the germline V gene. The CDR3 consists of 16 residues. The DNA of the CDR3 is TGCGCCAGCAGCCGGGAGAAGGCGGGGCCCCCCGGGGAGCTGTTTTTT. This translates into CASSREKAGPPGELFF.

The V gene is TRBV5-1, the J gene TRBJ2-5, with a tentative D call TRBD1 (6 bases). The germline V gene encodes CDR1 SGHRS and CDR2 YFSETQ. The ends were cut back, 6 bases at V and 3 bases at J, with 12 bases in the middle. The CDR3 is 13 amino acids. This CDR3 is CASKPTGEETQYF. DNA for the CDR3: TGCGCCAGCAAACCGACAGGTGAAGAGACCCAGTACTTC.

This clone was recorded a few times. The V gene is TRBV7-9, the J gene TRBJ1-5; D ambiguous. The V end lost 1 base, the J end lost 7 bases, and 11 bases lay between the germline ends. The CDR3 covers 14 residues. From germline, CDR1 is SEHNR and CDR2 FQNEAQ (reference sequence). The CDR3: CASSLETEQQPQHF. For the CDR3, the DNA is TGTGCCAGCAGCTTAGAAACAGAGCAGCAGCCCCAGCATTTT.

Here the CDR3 reads CASTYLQTGANVLTF. The CDR3 bases are TGTGCCAGCACTTATTTGCAGACTGGGGCCAACGTCCTGACTTTC. The chain carries TRBV6-5 and TRBJ2-6; D uncertain. Germline V lookup: CDR1 MNHEY, CDR2 SVGAGI. Trimming stripped 7 bases from V and 2 bases from J, with 12 bases between. The CDR3 is made up of 15 amino acids.

This clone was detected once. The V call is TRBV12-5, the J call TRBJ1-4, with 11 nucleotides matching TRBD1. Trimming removed 1 base from V and 6 bases from J; junction bases left unmatched: 10. Germline loops: CDR1 LGHNT, CDR2 FRNRAP. There are 18 residues in the CDR3. The CDR3 bases are TGTGCTAGTGGTTTGGCATACGGAACGGGACAGGGGGATGAAAAACTGTTTTTT. It yields the protein CASGLAYGTGQGDEKLFF.

V usage is TRBV25-1 and J usage is TRBJ2-1, with a tentative D call TRBD2 (7 bases). The CDR3 totals 16 residues. Germline V gene lookup returns CDR1 MGHDK and CDR2 SYGVNS. Trimming took off 6 bases at V and 9 bases at J, with 24 bases between the two ends. The CDR3 DNA reads as TGTGCCAGCAGATCGCCGGGACACATGGGGGGGGCTGAGCAGTTCTTC. This encodes CASRSPGHMGGAEQFF.

J is TRBJ2-3 and V is TRBV9; tentatively, D is TRBD2 (6 bases). CDR3 length equals 15 residues. CDR1 and CDR2 from the germline V gene are SGDLS and YYNGEE. With 3 bases removed from V and 1 base from J, the gap between germline ends came to 12 bases. The CDR3 nucleotides are TGTGCCAGCAGCGCAGAGCGGAGGGGCACAGATACGCAGTATTTT. Its translation is CASSAERRGTDTQYF.

The rearrangement uses TRBV6-4 and TRBJ2-5; TRBD2 agrees at 8 bases. The J call may be wrong; the DNA end is better matched by TRBJ2-7. In germline, CDR1 is MRHNA, CDR2 SNTAGT. CDR3 length equals 16 residues. CDR3 amino acids: CASSDSSAGAFYEQYF. Here the CDR3 DNA reads TGTGCCAGCAGTGACTCCTCAGCGGGAGCTTTCTACGAGCAGTACTTC.

This clone was picked up one time. The CDR3 spells CASSPSSGTGELFF. CDR3 nucleotide sequence: TGTGCCAGCAGCCCCAGTAGCGGAACCGGGGAGCTGTTTTTT. The rearrangement uses TRBV9 and TRBJ2-2; tentatively, D is TRBD2 (6 bases). The CDR3 extends over 14 amino acids. The V and J ends lost 4 bases and 5 bases respectively, with 12 bases between them. The germline V gene has CDR1 SGDLS and CDR2 YYNGEE.

The J gene is TRBJ2-5, the V gene TRBV7-9; D is possibly TRBD1 (6 bases). Trimming cost V 5 bases and J 0 bases, with 10 bases left between them. This CDR3 is 14 amino acids long. Germline-derived CDR1 and CDR2 are SEHNR and FQNEAQ (reference sequence). CDR3 sequence: CASSTGQYQETQYF. DNA for the CDR3: TGTGCCAGCAGCACTGGACAGTACCAAGAGACCCAGTACTTC.

The CDR3 loop is CASPVFGQGAGEAFF. DNA for the CDR3: TGTGCCAGCCCCGTATTCGGCCAGGGGGCTGGTGAAGCTTTCTTT. The chain combines TRBV6-1 with TRBJ1-1; 8 bases are shared with TRBD1. Germline assignment: CDR1 MNHNS and CDR2 SASEGT. CDR3 length: 15 residues. After removal of 8 bases from V and 7 bases from J, the junction contained 15 bases not matched to a gene.

This rearrangement joins TRBV5-4 to TRBJ1-3, with D maybe TRBD1 (6 bases). The CDR3 is 14 residues long. Germline CDR1 SGHNT, CDR2 YYREEE (reference sequence). The V and J ends lost 4 bases and 4 bases respectively, with 12 bases between them. CDR3 loop: CASSPGGFGNTIYF. In DNA form, the CDR3 reads TGTGCCAGCAGCCCGGGGGGCTTCGGAAACACCATATATTTT.

The gene calls are TRBV5-1 and TRBJ2-6, with a tentative D call TRBD2 (5 bases). Trimming removed 0 bases at V and 0 bases at J, with 13 bases between. CDR3 length: 18 amino acids. Germline V gene lookup returns CDR1 SGHRS and CDR2 YFSETQ. For the CDR3, the DNA is TGCGCCAGCAGCTTGGACGGGGTCTTCAGCTCTGGGGCCAACGTCCTGACTTTC. Protein sequence: CASSLDGVFSSGANVLTF.

This clone was observed a single time. The rearrangement uses TRBV5-1 and TRBJ2-2; TRBD1 matches 7 bases. With V trimmed by 4 bases and J by 0 bases, 12 bases remained unmatched. The CDR3 is 18 residues long. Per the germline V gene, CDR1 is SGHRS and CDR2 is YFSETQ. The CDR3: CASSPRDRVWSNTGELFF. The CDR3 DNA follows: TGCGCCAGCAGCCCCCGAGACAGGGTTTGGTCGAACACCGGGGAGCTGTTTTTT.

V usage is TRBV18 and J usage is TRBJ2-7; D not resolved. The CDR3 consists of 12 residues. V was trimmed by 3 bases and J by 7 bases, leaving 10 bases between them. Germline CDR1 reads KGHSH; CDR2 reads LQKENI. CDR3 nucleotide sequence: TGTGCCAGCTCACCTAGAGGATTAGAGCAGTACTTC. This sequence encodes CASSPRGLEQYF.

This clone was detected a few times. The chain recombines TRBV7-9 with TRBJ1-5; 11 bases are a match to TRBD1. J gave up 3 bases and V 4 bases, and 5 bases lay outside the gene matches. CDR3 length: 16 amino acids. Germline CDR1 SEHNR, CDR2 FQNEAQ (reference sequence). CDR3 nucleotides: TGTGCCAGCAGCTCAGGACAGGGGGCTTCCAATCAGCCCCAGCATTTT. Translating gives CASSSGQGASNQPQHF.

The V call is TRBV7-9, the J call TRBJ2-1, with TRBD1 matching 8 bases. The CDR3 is 15 amino acids. CDR1 is SEHNR, CDR2 FQNEAQ, per germline (reference sequence). V shed 5 bases and J 7 bases; nucleotides not matched to a gene: 10. This CDR3 reads CASSQGQGRWNEQFF. The CDR3 nucleotides read TGTGCCAGCAGCCAAGGACAGGGTAGGTGGAATGAGCAGTTCTTC.

The gene calls are TRBV16 and TRBJ2-2, with D perhaps matching TRBD2 (5 bases). Trimming shortened V by 5 bases and J by 6 bases, and 10 bases separated the two germline ends. Germline CDR1 KGHSY, CDR2 FQNENV. The CDR3 totals 13 residues. This chain's CDR3 is CASSYSGSGELFF. In DNA form, the CDR3 reads TGTGCCAGCAGCTATTCGGGGTCCGGGGAGCTGTTTTTT.

The chain is built from TRBV19 and TRBJ2-7; 7 nucleotides agree with TRBD1. V was pared by 4 bases and J by 1 base, with 7 bases of the junction left unmatched. In germline, CDR1 is LNHDA, CDR2 SQIVND (reference sequence). This CDR3 spans 15 amino acids. CDR3 in amino acids: CASSKGRGPSYEQYF. As DNA, the CDR3 is TGTGCCAGTAGTAAAGGAAGGGGGCCATCCTACGAGCAGTACTTC. Together with reference TRBV19 and TRBJ2-7, the CDR3 gives the full variable domain: DGGITQSPKYLFRKEGQNVTLSCEQNLNHDAMYWYRQDPGQGLRLIYYSQIVNDFQKGDIAEGYSVSREKKESFPLTVTSAQKNPTAFYLCASSKGRGPSYEQYFGPGTRLTVT.

The V call is TRBV28, the J call TRBJ1-4; D gene ambiguous. Germline CDR1 reads MDHEN; CDR2 reads SYDVKM. Trimming took 6 bases from V and 4 from J, leaving 9 bases between them. CDR3 length: 13 residues. The CDR3 sequence is CASRGSVNEKLFF. Written as DNA, the CDR3 is TGTGCCAGCAGGGGCAGTGTTAATGAAAAACTGTTTTTT.

Only one count was recorded for this clone. Other DNA sequences in this specimen translate into the identical CDR3. V is TRBV11-2 and J is TRBJ2-7; 9 bases fit TRBD1. The V and J ends lost 5 bases and 6 bases, in that order; junction bases with no gene match: 11. Germline V gene sequence: CDR1 SGHAT, CDR2 FQNNGV. The CDR3 consists of 15 residues. The CDR3 bases are TGTGCCAGCAGCCTAGTTGGGACAGGGAGAATCGAGCAGTACTTC. Protein sequence: CASSLVGTGRIEQYF.

About this clone itself: The same CDR3 also results from other DNA sequences found in this sample. This chain links TRBV7-3 with TRBJ2-7; D is possibly TRBD2 (7 bases). The CDR3 sequence is 13 residues long. The germline CDR1 and CDR2 sequences are SGHTA and FQGTGA. The ends were cut back, 3 bases at V and 5 bases at J, with 11 bases in the middle. DNA of the CDR3: TGTGCCAGCAGCTTGACGGGGGGCGACGAGCAGTACTTC. Amino acid sequence: CASSLTGGDEQYF.

This clone was observed once. The chain has TRBV28 and TRBJ2-2, with a possible D match to TRBD1 (5 bases). The CDR3 is 14 amino acids. Germline assignment: CDR1 MDHEN and CDR2 SYDVKM. The V end was cut by 4 bases, the J end by 4 bases, with 10 bases between. CDR3 residues: CASSSQGATGELFF. The CDR3 DNA is TGTGCCAGCAGTTCCCAGGGCGCCACCGGGGAGCTGTTTTTT.

On this clone: A junction end diverges from the germline sequence, so it may reflect a read error. This chain joins TRBV7-9 and TRBJ1-2, with D uncertain. The V gene's germline CDR1 is SEHNR and CDR2 FQNEAQ (reference sequence). CDR3 size: 12 residues. The chain's CDR3 is CSSRLASDGYTF. DNA for the CDR3: TGTTCCAGCAGGCTAGCGTCGGATGGCTACACCTTC.

The V and J genes are TRBV28 and TRBJ2-7, with 8 positions matching TRBD1. The V gene end was trimmed by 6 bases and the J gene end by 1 base; junction bases not matched to a gene: 2. Looked up from germline, CDR1 is MDHEN and CDR2 is SYDVKM. The CDR3 has 13 amino acids. CDR3 sequence (DNA): TGTGCCAGCAGCTGGACAGGGTCCTACGAGCAGTACTTC. This translates into CASSWTGSYEQYF.

The genes are TRBV28 and TRBJ1-1; TRBD1 matches 8 bases. This CDR3 spans 16 amino acids. Germline CDR1 is MDHEN and CDR2 is SYDVKM. V lost 5 bases, J lost 1 base, and 9 bases stayed unmatched. The CDR3 DNA follows: TGTGCCAGCAGTGGAAACAGGGGGGCCAAGAACACTGAAGCTTTCTTT. Translated, it gives CASSGNRGAKNTEAFF. Full variable domain (outside the CDR3, taken from reference TRBV28 and TRBJ1-1): DVKVTQSSRYLVKRTGEKVFLECVQDMDHENMFWYRQDPGLGLRLIYFSYDVKMKEKGDIPEGYSVSREKKERFSLILESASTNQTSMYLCASSGNRGAKNTEAFFGQGTRLTVV.

The chain links TRBV9 to TRBJ1-1; TRBD1 is a possible D gene (6 bases). V gave up 2 bases and J gave up 4 bases, with 12 bases separating them. The length of the CDR3 is 14 residues. CDR1 is SGDLS, CDR2 YYNGEE, per germline. This CDR3 reads CASSVHRVATEAFF. In DNA, the CDR3 is TGTGCCAGCAGCGTCCACAGGGTTGCCACTGAAGCTTTCTTT.